Listed below are T cell receptor beta chains from one sample, sequenced in a study of cytomegalovirus exposure and HLA in healthy donors. The method was immunoSEQ multiplex PCR; TCRdb's version includes in-frame clones alone and lacks a portion of them. The data show about 120,000 clones, about 8.6% seen once. The material sequenced was PBMCs. The receptors stem from a woman aged 35 to 49 in good health and CMV-seropositive. The CDR3 runs from the conserved cysteine through the conserved F or W. The order of the fields is J gene, V gene, clone size, D gene, CDR3 protein, CDR3 DNA. The D gene is left open where the match is weak. Expanded clones get a size class; other rows say once, few or many, or leave the size out.

J gene: TRBJ1-2; V gene: TRBV10-3; clone size: few; D gene: .; CDR3 protein: CAIRKELAGTAGYTF; CDR3 DNA: TGTGCCATCAGGAAGGAGCTGGCGGGGACGGCCGGCTACACCTTC
J gene: TRBJ1-2; V gene: TRBV18; clone size: few; D gene: TRBD1; CDR3 protein: CASSLGQGRINYGYTF; CDR3 DNA: TGTGCCAGCTCACTAGGACAGGGCCGTATTAACTATGGCTACACCTTC
J gene: TRBJ1-1; V gene: TRBV10-2; clone size: few; D gene: .; CDR3 protein: CASTDGVNTEAFF; CDR3 DNA: TGCGCCAGCACCGACGGGGTAAACACTGAAGCTTTCTTT
J gene: TRBJ1-1; V gene: TRBV5-4; clone size: few; D gene: .; CDR3 protein: CASSQLVGGGTEAFF; CDR3 DNA: TGTGCCAGCAGCCAGTTAGTCGGGGGAGGCACTGAAGCTTTCTTT
J gene: TRBJ1-6; V gene: TRBV5-6; clone size: few; D gene: TRBD1; CDR3 protein: CASSSGTARYNSPLHF; CDR3 DNA: TGTGCCAGCAGCTCCGGGACAGCCCGCTATAATTCACCCCTCCACTTT
J gene: TRBJ1-5; V gene: TRBV28; clone size: .; D gene: TRBD1; CDR3 protein: CASTPNRDRGNQPQHF; CDR3 DNA: TGTGCCAGCACCCCTAACCGCGACAGGGGCAACCAGCCCCAGCATTTT
J gene: TRBJ2-3; V gene: TRBV5-6; clone size: few; D gene: TRBD2; CDR3 protein: CASSLKTSGGITSTDTQYF; CDR3 DNA: TGTGCCAGCAGCTTGAAGACTAGCGGGGGGATAACGAGCACAGATACGCAGTATTTT
J gene: TRBJ2-1; V gene: TRBV7-6; clone size: .; D gene: .; CDR3 protein: CASSPAGGGHNEQFF; CDR3 DNA: TGTGCCAGCAGCCCAGCGGGCGGGGGCCACAATGAGCAGTTCTTC
J gene: TRBJ1-3; V gene: TRBV18; clone size: few; D gene: .; CDR3 protein: CASSLSMPSGNTIYF; CDR3 DNA: TGTGCCAGCTCACTTAGTATGCCCTCTGGAAACACCATATATTTT
J gene: TRBJ2-1; V gene: TRBV5-6; clone size: .; D gene: TRBD2; CDR3 protein: CASSRGLAGPYNEQFF; CDR3 DNA: TGTGCCAGCAGCAGGGGACTAGCGGGACCCTACAATGAGCAGTTCTTC
J gene: TRBJ1-2; V gene: TRBV19; clone size: few; D gene: .; CDR3 protein: CASSIGTGWGYTF; CDR3 DNA: TGTGCCAGTAGTATAGGTACAGGGTGGGGCTACACCTTC
J gene: TRBJ1-1; V gene: TRBV29-1; clone size: few; D gene: .; CDR3 protein: CSVGRDNTEAFF; CDR3 DNA: TGCAGCGTTGGCAGGGATAACACTGAAGCTTTCTTT
J gene: TRBJ1-2; V gene: TRBV7-9; clone size: few; D gene: .; CDR3 protein: CASSLRAGSSGGGYTF; CDR3 DNA: TGTGCCAGCAGCTTAAGAGCAGGGTCAAGTGGTGGTGGCTACACCTTC
J gene: TRBJ2-7; V gene: TRBV5-1; clone size: few; D gene: TRBD1; CDR3 protein: CASSLNLGQGNEQYF; CDR3 DNA: TGCGCCAGCAGCTTGAACCTCGGACAGGGTAACGAGCAGTACTTC
J gene: TRBJ1-1; V gene: TRBV6-1; clone size: few; D gene: .; CDR3 protein: CASSFGAPEAFF; CDR3 DNA: TGTGCCAGCAGTTTTGGGGCACCTGAAGCTTTCTTT
J gene: TRBJ2-7; V gene: TRBV18; clone size: few; D gene: TRBD1; CDR3 protein: CASTTTQGRYEQYF; CDR3 DNA: TGTGCCAGCACCACCACACAGGGGCGGTACGAGCAGTACTTC
J gene: TRBJ2-5; V gene: TRBV13; clone size: few; D gene: TRBD2; CDR3 protein: CASSGSGGPWKTQYF; CDR3 DNA: TGTGCCAGCAGCGGGTCGGGGGGGCCTTGGAAGACCCAGTACTTC
J gene: TRBJ2-2; V gene: TRBV28; clone size: .; D gene: .; CDR3 protein: CASRQGRTGELFF; CDR3 DNA: TGTGCCAGCAGACAGGGGAGGACCGGGGAGCTGTTTTTT
J gene: TRBJ1-2; V gene: TRBV9; clone size: few; D gene: .; CDR3 protein: CASSVDPTASYGYTF; CDR3 DNA: TGTGCCAGCAGCGTGGACCCGACAGCATCCTATGGCTACACCTTC
J gene: TRBJ2-5; V gene: TRBV16; clone size: .; D gene: TRBD1; CDR3 protein: CASSYRGDGETQYF; CDR3 DNA: TGTGCCAGCAGCTACAGGGGGGATGGAGAGACCCAGTACTTC
J gene: TRBJ2-1; V gene: TRBV20-1; clone size: few; D gene: TRBD1; CDR3 protein: CSGQGPREQFF; CDR3 DNA: TGCAGTGGACAGGGCCCAAGGGAGCAGTTCTTC
J gene: TRBJ1-4; V gene: TRBV5-1; clone size: few; D gene: .; CDR3 protein: CASSLVMDRSEKLFF; CDR3 DNA: TGCGCCAGCAGCTTGGTGATGGACAGAAGTGAAAAACTGTTTTTT
J gene: TRBJ1-4; V gene: TRBV6-6; clone size: .; D gene: TRBD1; CDR3 protein: CATVDRVDNEKLFF; CDR3 DNA: TGTGCCACAGTTGACAGGGTAGATAATGAAAAACTGTTTTTT
J gene: TRBJ2-1; V gene: TRBV5-1; clone size: .; D gene: TRBD2; CDR3 protein: CASSLFPLAGGQGDEQFF; CDR3 DNA: TGCGCCAGCAGCCTTTTCCCCCTAGCGGGGGGCCAGGGCGATGAGCAGTTCTTC
J gene: TRBJ1-2; V gene: TRBV5-8; clone size: .; D gene: TRBD1; CDR3 protein: CASSSGTGDQAGYTF; CDR3 DNA: TGTGCCAGCAGCTCCGGGACAGGGGATCAGGCTGGCTACACCTTC
J gene: TRBJ1-4; V gene: TRBV11-2; clone size: few; D gene: .; CDR3 protein: CASSLLGLAANEKLFF; CDR3 DNA: TGTGCCAGCAGCCTACTAGGTCTCGCGGCTAATGAAAAACTGTTTTTT
J gene: TRBJ2-3; V gene: TRBV5-1; clone size: .; D gene: TRBD2; CDR3 protein: CASSWGLAGDTQYF; CDR3 DNA: TGCGCCAGCAGCTGGGGACTAGCCGGAGATACGCAGTATTTT
J gene: TRBJ2-7; V gene: TRBV27; clone size: few; D gene: TRBD1; CDR3 protein: CASSSQIPTGFVYEQYF; CDR3 DNA: TGTGCCAGCAGTTCCCAAATCCCGACAGGGTTTGTCTACGAGCAGTACTTC
J gene: TRBJ2-7; V gene: TRBV28; clone size: .; D gene: .; CDR3 protein: CASSFSGVPTFYYEQYF; CDR3 DNA: TGTGCCAGCAGTTTTTCAGGGGTCCCCACTTTCTACTACGAGCAGTACTTC
J gene: TRBJ2-7; V gene: TRBV5-1; clone size: few; D gene: TRBD1; CDR3 protein: CASSLGTGDEQYF; CDR3 DNA: TGCGCCAGCAGCTTGGGGACAGGGGACGAGCAGTACTTC
J gene: TRBJ2-1; V gene: TRBV7-6; clone size: few; D gene: TRBD2; CDR3 protein: CASSTGEGAGGRYNEQFF; CDR3 DNA: TGTGCCAGCAGCACCGGGGAGGGAGCGGGGGGCCGCTACAATGAGCAGTTCTTC
J gene: TRBJ1-1; V gene: TRBV18; clone size: .; D gene: .; CDR3 protein: CASSPSGGEYTEAFF; CDR3 DNA: TGTGCCAGCTCACCGAGCGGGGGGGAGTACACTGAAGCTTTCTTT
J gene: TRBJ2-1; V gene: TRBV6-6; clone size: .; D gene: TRBD1; CDR3 protein: CASTYEGQGEAEQFF; CDR3 DNA: TGTGCCAGCACTTACGAGGGACAGGGAGAGGCTGAGCAGTTCTTC
J gene: TRBJ2-1; V gene: TRBV7-2; clone size: once; D gene: TRBD2; CDR3 protein: CASSLAGGRGVQFF; CDR3 DNA: TGTGCCAGCAGCTTAGCAGGCGGGAGGGGGGTGCAGTTCTTC